Following are 2 T cell receptor beta chains from one sample sequenced in a study of shared clonotypes between healthy human individuals. Data came from immunoSEQ multiplex PCR; TCRdb stores just in-frame clones and leaves some out. The table records over a million clones, 75% to 80% of them present only once. Sequencing input: memory CD4+ T cells from PBMCs. Subset here: CD45RA-negative fraction. The source is a man aged 18 to 35 in good health. Some clones in this sample may be carry-over from other donors' samples.

The rearrangement links TRBV29-1 to TRBJ1-3; D is possibly TRBD1 (6 bases). Trimming shortened V by 6 bases and J by 0 bases, and 12 bases separated the two germline ends. This CDR3 contains 14 residues. Germline V gene data show CDR1 as SQVTM and CDR2 as ANQGSEA. CDR3 loop: CSVRTVYSGNTIYF. The CDR3 DNA is TGCAGCGTACGGACAGTCTACTCTGGAAACACCATATATTTT.

V gene TRBV11-1 combines with J gene TRBJ2-6; D is unresolved. With 5 bases removed from V and 1 base from J, the gap between germline ends came to 12 bases. The CDR3 has 16 residues. Germline lookup yields CDR1 SGHAT and CDR2 FQDESV (reference sequence). The CDR3 sequence is CASSPSKASGANVLTF. Here the CDR3 DNA reads TGTGCCAGCAGCCCATCAAAAGCTTCTGGGGCCAACGTCCTGACTTTC.